This entry concerns a single TCR beta chain. Adults between about 18 and 95 years of age took part from more than 20 US areas. Each participant's cohort was designated according to participant-reported clinical history. Either two negative PCRs, clearance, or symptom resolution qualified Cohort 3 donors as recovered. This entry is derived from a study of blood T cell repertoires in COVID-19. In the study overall: Both acute and convalescent COVID-19 samples were obtained from the United States, Italy and Spain.

This table comes from immunoSEQ multiplex PCR, and its TCRdb copy is limited to in-frame clones, with some not included. The sample yields about 470,000 clones, around 90% seen once. The sample taken for sequencing was PBMCs or T cells enriched from blood (not recorded which). The receptor was isolated from a young woman who had recovered from COVID-19.

As DNA, the CDR3 is TGCAGTGCTAGTGATCCTCATACAGGGGACGGAGAGACCCAGTACTTC. Amino acids: CSASDPHTGDGETQYF. The J gene is TRBJ2-5, the V gene TRBV20-1, with 7 positions matching TRBD1. Germline V gene sequence: CDR1 DFQATT, CDR2 SNEGSKA (reference sequence). V shed 3 bases, J shed 4 bases, and the junction held 14 bases outside the gene matches. This CDR3 is 16 amino acids long.